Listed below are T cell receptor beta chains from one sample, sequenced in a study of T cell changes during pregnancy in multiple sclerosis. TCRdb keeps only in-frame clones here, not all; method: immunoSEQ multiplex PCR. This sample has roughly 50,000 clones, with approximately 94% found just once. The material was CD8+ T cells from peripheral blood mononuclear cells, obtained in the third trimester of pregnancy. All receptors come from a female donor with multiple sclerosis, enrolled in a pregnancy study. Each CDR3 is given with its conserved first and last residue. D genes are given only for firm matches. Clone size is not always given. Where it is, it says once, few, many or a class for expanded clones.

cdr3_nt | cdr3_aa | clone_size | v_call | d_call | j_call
TGTGCCAGCAGCTTTCAGGGGGGCTACACCTTC | CASSFQGGYTF | NA | TRBV7-9 | NA | TRBJ1-2
TGTGCCTGGAGTAGCGGGGGCGGCTACGAGCAGTACTTC | CAWSSGGGYEQYF | NA | TRBV30 | TRBD2 | TRBJ2-7
TGTGCCAGCAGCTTAGAAGCAGGGGGCTATGGGCCTCGGAAAGCTTTCTTT | CASSLEAGGYGPRKAFF | NA | TRBV7-6 | TRBD1 | TRBJ1-1
TGTGCCATCAGTGAGCCGGGACAGCATAACTATGGCTACACCTTC | CAISEPGQHNYGYTF | NA | TRBV10-3 | TRBD1 | TRBJ1-2
TGTGCCAGCAGCGAGAACCAGGGGCTGACTTATGGCTACACCTTC | CASSENQGLTYGYTF | NA | TRBV9 | NA | TRBJ1-2
TGTGCCAGCAGCCTGGACCTATCTGGCGGGTGGAATGAGCAGTTCTTC | CASSLDLSGGWNEQFF | once | TRBV5-6 | NA | TRBJ2-1
TGCGCCAGCAGCCAAGAAACAGGGGAAGGGTACGAGCAGTACTTC | CASSQETGEGYEQYF | NA | TRBV4-3 | TRBD1 | TRBJ2-7
TGCGCCAGCAGCCGCGGGACTAGCGAGTACAATGAGCAGTTCTTC | CASSRGTSEYNEQFF | NA | TRBV5-1 | TRBD2 | TRBJ2-1
TGTGCCAGCCGACCGAAGGCAGGGGGCTTGTACGAGCAGTACTTC | CASRPKAGGLYEQYF | NA | TRBV27 | TRBD1 | TRBJ2-7
TGTGCCAGCAGCCCTCGGACTAGCGGGAGACACCAAGAGACCCAGTACTTC | CASSPRTSGRHQETQYF | NA | TRBV11-2 | TRBD2 | TRBJ2-5
TGTGCCAGCAGCTTAGCTTCCAGGGCCCTAGACGAGCAGTACTTC | CASSLASRALDEQYF | NA | TRBV7-9 | NA | TRBJ2-7
TGTGCCAGCAGCAAATCCGATAGCGGGAGAAGGGGCACAGATACGCAGTATTTT | CASSKSDSGRRGTDTQYF | NA | TRBV21-1 | NA | TRBJ2-3
TGTGCCAGCAGTTTATGGCGGGGTAGCACAGATACGCAGTATTTT | CASSLWRGSTDTQYF | NA | TRBV27 | NA | TRBJ2-3
TGCGCCAGCAGTGAGTCCGGTGGGCTAGCGGGAGGAGATACGCAGTATTTT | CASSESGGLAGGDTQYF | medium-sized | TRBV10-1 | TRBD2 | TRBJ2-3
TGTGCCAGCAGCTCAACTAGCGGGGGGCCAGATACGCAGTATTTT | CASSSTSGGPDTQYF | NA | TRBV5-6 | TRBD2 | TRBJ2-3
TGTGCCAGCAGTACATCCGATGAAGCTTTCTTT | CASSTSDEAFF | NA | TRBV27 | NA | TRBJ1-1